This TCR beta chain derives from a study of T-cell memory formation after mild COVID-19. This clonotype was seen a few times. Its antigen remains unknown. Regarding the study as a whole: Day 15 to 85 contracting clones showed balanced CD4/CD8; day 15 to 37 expanders favored CD4+. Confirmation of SARS-CoV-2 specificity was lacking for second-wave clones peaking day 37.

Trimming removed 4 bases from V and 4 bases from J; junction bases left unmatched: 9. This CDR3 has 15 amino acids. Germline CDR1 is SGHKS and CDR2 is YYEKEE (reference sequence). TCRdb ran MiXCR on the 5' RACE reads and lists one entry per CDR3 protein. This table has 350,000 to 400,000 distinct CDR3 sequences, 13% to 15% appearing once. The chain has TRBV5-5 and TRBJ2-7, with 9 nucleotides matching TRBD2. The sequence derives from a young man who had mild COVID-19 (a few samples of this study predate the infection). Cell type and time point are not known. What was sequenced was PBMCs or a T cell subset sorted from them (not recorded which). In DNA form, the CDR3 reads TGTGCCAGCAGCCGGGGTGCTAGCGGGGTGTACGAGCAGTACTTC. Residues: CASSRGASGVYEQYF.